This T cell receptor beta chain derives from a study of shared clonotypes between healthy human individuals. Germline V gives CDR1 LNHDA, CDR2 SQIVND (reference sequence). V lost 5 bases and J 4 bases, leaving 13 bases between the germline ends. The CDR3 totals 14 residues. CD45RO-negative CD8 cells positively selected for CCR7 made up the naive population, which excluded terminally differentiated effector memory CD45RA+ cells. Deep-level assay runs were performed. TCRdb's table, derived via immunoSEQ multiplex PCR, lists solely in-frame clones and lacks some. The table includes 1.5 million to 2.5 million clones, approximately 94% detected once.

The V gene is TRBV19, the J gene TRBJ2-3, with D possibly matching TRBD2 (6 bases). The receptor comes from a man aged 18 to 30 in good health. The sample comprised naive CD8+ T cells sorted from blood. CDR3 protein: CASSLLEGPDTQYF. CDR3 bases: TGTGCCAGTAGTCTCCTGGAGGGCCCAGATACGCAGTATTTT.